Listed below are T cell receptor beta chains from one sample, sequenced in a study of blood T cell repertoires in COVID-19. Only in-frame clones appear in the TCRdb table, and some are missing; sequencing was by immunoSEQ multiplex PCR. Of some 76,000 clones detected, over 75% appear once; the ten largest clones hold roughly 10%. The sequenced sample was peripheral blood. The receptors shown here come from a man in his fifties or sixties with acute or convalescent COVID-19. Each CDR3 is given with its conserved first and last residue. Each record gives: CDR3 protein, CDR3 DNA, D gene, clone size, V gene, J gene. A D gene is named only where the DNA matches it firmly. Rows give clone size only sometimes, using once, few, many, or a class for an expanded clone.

cdr3_aa: CASSEAYSQGINSPLHF
cdr3_nt: TGTGCCAGCAGTGAAGCCTACTCACAGGGGATTAATTCACCCCTCCACTTT
d_call: TRBD1
clone_size: once
v_call: TRBV2
j_call: TRBJ1-6

cdr3_aa: CSVEGPPAGLDNEQFF
cdr3_nt: TGCAGCGTTGAAGGTCCCCCGGCAGGGTTGGACAATGAGCAGTTCTTC
d_call: -
clone_size: -
v_call: TRBV29-1
j_call: TRBJ2-1

cdr3_aa: CASSLRTDPNYGYTF
cdr3_nt: TGTGCCAGCAGTTTACGGACAGACCCTAACTATGGCTACACCTTC
d_call: -
clone_size: -
v_call: TRBV27
j_call: TRBJ1-2

cdr3_aa: CASTPPGGRNEQYF
cdr3_nt: TGTGCCAGCACCCCCCCGGGAGGGCGGAACGAGCAGTACTTC
d_call: TRBD2
clone_size: -
v_call: TRBV6-5
j_call: TRBJ2-7

cdr3_aa: CASSRGTGELFF
cdr3_nt: TGTGCCAGCTCCAGGGGCACCGGGGAGCTGTTTTTT
d_call: -
clone_size: -
v_call: TRBV19
j_call: TRBJ2-2

cdr3_aa: CAISDSSGNEQFF
cdr3_nt: TGTGCCATCAGTGACTCTAGCGGCAATGAGCAGTTCTTC
d_call: TRBD2
clone_size: -
v_call: TRBV10-3
j_call: TRBJ2-1

cdr3_aa: CASSQGGGVGDTQYF
cdr3_nt: TGTGCCAGCAGCCAAGGGGGCGGAGTTGGAGATACGCAGTATTTT
d_call: TRBD1
clone_size: -
v_call: TRBV6-2/TRBV6-3
j_call: TRBJ2-3

cdr3_aa: CASSPLAGADKQFF
cdr3_nt: TGTGCCAGCAGCCCACTAGCGGGCGCGGATAAGCAGTTCTTC
d_call: TRBD2
clone_size: -
v_call: TRBV7-9
j_call: TRBJ2-1

cdr3_aa: CASSFQVSYGYTF
cdr3_nt: TGTGCCAGCAGTTTTCAAGTGAGCTATGGCTACACCTTC
d_call: -
clone_size: -
v_call: TRBV6-5
j_call: TRBJ1-2

cdr3_aa: CASSLDRSGQPQHF
cdr3_nt: TGTGCCAGCAGCTTAGACAGGTCCGGCCAGCCCCAGCATTTT
d_call: -
clone_size: -
v_call: TRBV7-9
j_call: TRBJ1-5

cdr3_aa: CASSQRDTEAFF
cdr3_nt: TGTGCCAGCAGCCAGAGGGACACTGAAGCTTTCTTT
d_call: -
clone_size: -
v_call: TRBV3-1/TRBV3-2
j_call: TRBJ1-1

cdr3_aa: CASSARQGGTGELFF
cdr3_nt: TGTGCCAGCTCAGCAAGACAGGGTGGCACCGGGGAGCTGTTTTTT
d_call: TRBD1
clone_size: -
v_call: TRBV18
j_call: TRBJ2-2

cdr3_aa: CASSTLQGLGGYTF
cdr3_nt: TGTGCCAGTAGTACCTTACAGGGACTAGGCGGCTACACCTTC
d_call: -
clone_size: -
v_call: TRBV6-2/TRBV6-3
j_call: TRBJ1-2

cdr3_aa: CASRYDTNYGYTF
cdr3_nt: TGTGCCAGCAGATACGACACTAACTATGGCTACACCTTC
d_call: -
clone_size: -
v_call: TRBV7-2
j_call: TRBJ1-2

cdr3_aa: CASIYRTSGGEQFF
cdr3_nt: TGTGCCAGCATCTACAGGACGTCTGGCGGTGAGCAGTTCTTC
d_call: -
clone_size: -
v_call: TRBV28
j_call: TRBJ2-1

cdr3_aa: CASSLGAEGEGYGYTF
cdr3_nt: TGTGCCAGCAGCTTAGGAGCCGAAGGGGAAGGCTATGGCTACACCTTC
d_call: -
clone_size: -
v_call: TRBV7-8
j_call: TRBJ1-2

cdr3_aa: CASSVDISFSSYNEQFF
cdr3_nt: TGTGCCAGCAGCGTAGATATATCGTTCAGCTCCTACAATGAGCAGTTCTTC
d_call: -
clone_size: -
v_call: TRBV9
j_call: TRBJ2-1

cdr3_aa: CASSEVSTDTQYF
cdr3_nt: TGTGCCAGCAGCGAGGTTAGCACAGATACGCAGTATTTT
d_call: -
clone_size: -
v_call: TRBV6-4
j_call: TRBJ2-3

cdr3_aa: CASSTRQGVSEQYF
cdr3_nt: TGTGCCAGCAGCACACGACAGGGAGTCTCCGAGCAGTACTTC
d_call: TRBD1
clone_size: -
v_call: TRBV7-2
j_call: TRBJ2-7

cdr3_aa: CASSVGQGFYEQYF
cdr3_nt: TGTGCCAGCAGCGTAGGACAGGGTTTCTACGAGCAGTACTTC
d_call: TRBD1
clone_size: -
v_call: TRBV7-8
j_call: TRBJ2-7

cdr3_aa: CASSYGQGPGNTIYF
cdr3_nt: TGTGCCAGCAGTTACGGCCAGGGGCCTGGAAACACCATATATTTT
d_call: -
clone_size: few
v_call: TRBV6-2/TRBV6-3
j_call: TRBJ1-3

cdr3_aa: CASSGGDRPYGYTF
cdr3_nt: TGTGCCAGCAGCGGGGGGGACAGACCCTATGGCTACACCTTC
d_call: TRBD1
clone_size: -
v_call: TRBV9
j_call: TRBJ1-2

cdr3_aa: CASSTSTGRTEAFF
cdr3_nt: TGTGCCAGCAGCACCTCGACAGGACGGACTGAAGCTTTCTTT
d_call: -
clone_size: -
v_call: TRBV5-4
j_call: TRBJ1-1